A selection of T cell receptor beta chains follows, all from one sample in a study of blood T cell repertoires in COVID-19. Profiled with immunoSEQ multiplex PCR; TCRdb holds only in-frame clones, not every one. The data hold about 110,000 clones, with 75% to 90% observed a single time. Sequences were obtained from peripheral blood. All receptors derive from an older man with acute or convalescent COVID-19. The CDR3 runs from the conserved cysteine through the conserved F or W. D genes are given only for firm matches. Size values are once, few and many counts, or a class for expanded clones, and some rows have none.

D	V	J	size	CDR3	DNA
NA	TRBV9	TRBJ2-3	NA	CASSVAPDTDTQYF	TGTGCCAGCAGCGTAGCGCCAGACACAGATACGCAGTATTTT
NA	TRBV2	TRBJ1-5	NA	CASRDNINQPQHF	TGTGCCAGCAGGGACAACATCAATCAGCCCCAGCATTTT
NA	TRBV30	TRBJ1-3	NA	CAWSVQGGPGNTIYF	TGTGCCTGGAGTGTACAAGGCGGCCCTGGAAACACCATATATTTT
NA	TRBV7-2	TRBJ2-5	NA	CASSLTPTGPQETQYF	TGTGCCAGCAGCCTAACCCCGACAGGACCCCAAGAGACCCAGTACTTC
TRBD2	TRBV5-1	TRBJ2-1	NA	CASSLFGLAGLNEQFF	TGCGCCAGCAGCTTATTCGGGCTAGCGGGCCTCAATGAGCAGTTCTTC
NA	TRBV14	TRBJ1-5	NA	CASSLRAGGPQHF	TGTGCCAGCAGCCTAAGGGCGGGCGGGCCCCAGCATTTT
TRBD1	TRBV3-1/TRBV3-2	TRBJ2-7	NA	CASSHGFDRVVGEQYF	TGTGCCAGCAGCCATGGGTTCGACAGGGTCGTAGGGGAGCAGTACTTC
TRBD1	TRBV7-6	TRBJ1-4	few	CASREDRVNEKLFF	TGTGCCAGCAGGGAGGACAGGGTGAATGAAAAACTGTTTTTT
TRBD2	TRBV5-5	TRBJ2-7	NA	CASSLATSSGVVREQYF	TGTGCCAGCAGCTTGGCCACCTCTAGCGGGGTAGTACGCGAGCAGTACTTC
TRBD1	TRBV9	TRBJ1-2	NA	CASSDITGQASGGYTF	TGTGCCAGCAGCGATATAACTGGACAGGCATCGGGCGGCTACACCTTC
NA	TRBV9	TRBJ2-3	NA	CASSVSGWGDTDTQYF	TGTGCCAGCAGCGTCAGCGGTTGGGGGGACACAGATACGCAGTATTTT
TRBD1	TRBV5-6	TRBJ1-4	NA	CASWRQGLNEKLFF	TGTGCCAGTTGGAGACAGGGCCTTAATGAAAAACTGTTTTTT
NA	TRBV12-5	TRBJ1-1	NA	CASGLGERDTEAFF	TGTGCTAGTGGTTTAGGGGAGCGGGACACTGAAGCTTTCTTT
NA	TRBV5-1	TRBJ1-1	NA	CASSTGGGGSNTEAFF	TGCGCCAGCAGCACCGGCGGGGGCGGCTCGAACACTGAAGCTTTCTTT
TRBD2	TRBV10-2	TRBJ2-1	NA	CATYSGLTRYNEQFF	TGCGCCACCTACTCGGGACTAACTAGATACAATGAGCAGTTCTTC
NA	TRBV7-9	TRBJ2-3	NA	CASSSIRLESTDTQYF	TGTGCCAGCAGCTCAATAAGACTAGAGAGCACAGATACGCAGTATTTT
NA	TRBV7-9	TRBJ1-1	NA	CASSLRGSTEAFF	TGTGCCAGCAGCTTACGGGGAAGCACTGAAGCTTTCTTT
TRBD1	TRBV18	TRBJ2-3	NA	CASSPVFITGQGRDTQYF	TGTGCCAGCTCACCTGTCTTCATTACGGGACAGGGTAGAGATACGCAGTATTTT
NA	TRBV6-1	TRBJ1-1	NA	CASSEDSPEAFF	TGTGCCAGCAGTGAGGACAGCCCTGAAGCTTTCTTT
NA	TRBV10-3	TRBJ2-2	NA	CAISESSPGTGELFF	TGTGCCATCAGTGAATCTTCCCCGGGGACCGGGGAGCTGTTTTTT
TRBD1	TRBV5-1	TRBJ2-7	NA	CASSMTGGQAGEQYF	TGCGCCAGCAGCATGACAGGGGGACAGGCTGGCGAGCAGTACTTC
NA	TRBV5-1	TRBJ2-3	NA	CASGLQFTDTQYF	TGCGCCAGTGGACTACAGTTCACAGATACGCAGTATTTT
TRBD2	TRBV20-1	TRBJ2-7	NA	CSAREVYEQYF	TGCAGTGCTCGGGAGGTGTACGAGCAGTACTTC
TRBD1	TRBV6-5	TRBJ2-7	NA	CASSYAGTGVYEQYF	TGTGCCAGCAGTTACGCAGGGACAGGGGTCTACGAGCAGTACTTC
TRBD2	TRBV7-3	TRBJ2-1	few	CASSLLAGGPNEQFF	TGTGCCAGCAGCTTACTAGCGGGAGGGCCTAATGAGCAGTTCTTC
NA	TRBV4-2	TRBJ1-2	NA	CASSQSRENGYTF	TGTGCCAGCAGCCAATCGAGGGAAAATGGCTACACCTTC
NA	TRBV27	TRBJ1-1	NA	CASSYNLNTEAFF	TGTGCCAGCAGTTACAACCTGAACACTGAAGCTTTCTTT
NA	TRBV20-1	TRBJ2-1	NA	CSALLNEQFF	TGCAGTGCTCTCCTCAATGAGCAGTTCTTC